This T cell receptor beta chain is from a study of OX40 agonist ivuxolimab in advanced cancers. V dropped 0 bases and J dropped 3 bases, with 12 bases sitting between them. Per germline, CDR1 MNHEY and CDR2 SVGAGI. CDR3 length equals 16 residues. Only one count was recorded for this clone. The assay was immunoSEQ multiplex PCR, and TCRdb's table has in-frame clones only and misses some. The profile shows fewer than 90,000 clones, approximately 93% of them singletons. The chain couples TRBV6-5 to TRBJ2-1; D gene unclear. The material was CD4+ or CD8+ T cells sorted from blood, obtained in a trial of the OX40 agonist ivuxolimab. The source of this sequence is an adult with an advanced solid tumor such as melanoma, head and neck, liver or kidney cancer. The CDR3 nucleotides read TGTGCCAGCAGTTACTCGCTCAGACTCGGCTACAATGAGCAGTTCTTC. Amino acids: CASSYSLRLGYNEQFF.